This entry lists 27 T cell receptor beta chains sequenced from one sample in a study of blood T cell repertoires in COVID-19. Sequencing was performed with immunoSEQ multiplex PCR; in TCRdb, only in-frame clones are kept and a portion is missing. The data show 60,000 to 80,000 clones, 85% seen once. The sequencing sample was made of peripheral blood. The receptors were sampled from a man aged 45-60 years with acute or convalescent COVID-19.

This clone was observed a few times. V usage is TRBV2 and J usage is TRBJ1-1; 7 bases line up with TRBD1. With V trimmed by 8 bases and J by 1 base, 4 bases remained unmatched. This CDR3 is built from 13 residues. Germline V CDR1 and CDR2: SNHLY, FYNNEI. The CDR3 loop reads CASGGQRNTEAFF. The CDR3 DNA reads TGTGCCAGCGGGGGACAGAGGAACACTGAAGCTTTCTTT.

The chain links TRBV7-2 to TRBJ2-4; D perhaps matches TRBD2 (5 bases). Trimming took 1 base from V and 8 from J, leaving 15 bases between them. Germline assignment: CDR1 SGHTA and CDR2 FQGNSA. The CDR3 runs to 15 residues. The CDR3 DNA sequence: TGTGCCAGCAGCTTAGGGCCCCCCCGGGGTGACATTCAGTACTTC. It codes for CASSLGPPRGDIQYF.

The chain links TRBV7-3 to TRBJ2-3; D is undetermined. Germline lookup yields CDR1 SGHTA and CDR2 FQGTGA. The CDR3 loop spans 15 amino acids. Trimming cost V 0 bases and J 4 bases, with 11 bases left between them. CDR3 nucleotides: TGTGCCAGCAGCTTAACGTATAGTTCTGCAGATACGCAGTATTTT. Amino acid sequence: CASSLTYSSADTQYF.

The J gene is TRBJ1-4, the V gene TRBV5-1; D gene uncertain. Germline V gene lookup returns CDR1 SGHRS and CDR2 YFSETQ. V was clipped by 1 base and J by 8 bases, with 12 bases between them. The CDR3 has 14 amino acids. The CDR3 sequence is CASSLSGEGEKLFF. The CDR3, as DNA: TGCGCCAGCAGCTTGTCCGGGGAGGGAGAAAAACTGTTTTTT.

V is TRBV6-5 and J is TRBJ1-5, with 7 bases lining up with TRBD1. The V segment lost 5 bases and the J segment 1 base; nucleotides outside the gene matches: 5. Germline V gene data show CDR1 as MNHEY and CDR2 as SVGAGI. This CDR3 contains 15 residues. The CDR3 region is CASSPGTASNQPQHF. CDR3 coding DNA: TGTGCCAGCAGTCCAGGGACAGCAAGCAATCAGCCCCAGCATTTT.

This clone showed up just a few times. The J gene is TRBJ2-7, the V gene TRBV3-1 (or the pseudogene TRBV3-2), with D possibly being TRBD1 (6 bases). Germline lookup yields CDR1 LGHDT and CDR2 YNNKEL (reference sequence). The CDR3 is made up of 15 amino acids. Between the trimmed V and J ends, which lost 4 bases and 7 bases, there was a span of 20 bases. CDR3 residues: CASSPTGTPWLEQYF. CDR3 sequence (DNA): TGTGCCAGCAGCCCCACCGGGACACCGTGGTTGGAGCAGTACTTC.

The gene calls are TRBV7-2 and TRBJ2-7; 7 nucleotides align to TRBD2. Germline V gives CDR1 SGHTA, CDR2 FQGNSA. This CDR3 comprises 13 residues. V was clipped by 6 bases and J by 5 bases; unmatched bases: 7. The CDR3 nucleotides read TGTGCCAGCAGTCCAACTAGCGATCACGAGCAGTACGTC. Translated: CASSPTSDHEQYV.

This chain connects TRBV3-1 (or the pseudogene TRBV3-2) to TRBJ2-2; TRBD2 matches at 8 bases. This CDR3 comprises 16 residues. V was clipped by 5 bases and J by 1 base; unmatched bases: 6. CDR1 is LGHDT and CDR2 is YNNKEL in the germline V gene (reference sequence). The CDR3 nucleotides are TGTGCCAGCAGCACTGGACTAGCCTGGAACACCGGGGAGCTGTTTTTT. Protein product: CASSTGLAWNTGELFF.

V gene TRBV7-9 combines with J gene TRBJ1-4, with TRBD1 matching over 9 bases. The germline V gene encodes CDR1 SEHNR and CDR2 FQNEAQ (reference sequence). V shed 4 bases and J 6 bases; nucleotides not matched to a gene: 6. The CDR3 extends over 15 amino acids. CDR3 protein: CASSSTGGVDEKLFF. CDR3 nucleotides: TGTGCCAGCAGCTCGACAGGGGGGGTGGATGAAAAACTGTTTTTT.

The chain is built from TRBV2 and TRBJ2-3; 13 bases align to TRBD2. CDR3 length: 20 amino acids. V was pared by 4 bases and J by 2 bases, with 15 bases of the junction left unmatched. In germline, CDR1 is SNHLY, CDR2 FYNNEI. CDR3: CASSADRLAGGRIITDTQYF. The CDR3 nucleotides are TGTGCCAGCAGTGCCGATAGACTAGCGGGGGGCCGTATAATCACAGATACGCAGTATTTT.

The gene calls are TRBV6-5 and TRBJ2-5; TRBD2 might be the D (7 bases). Trimming cost V 8 bases and J 3 bases, with 13 bases left between them. This CDR3 contains 13 residues. Germline CDR1 and CDR2: MNHEY and SVGAGI. The CDR3 sequence: CASGGGGEETQYF. CDR3 sequence (DNA): TGTGCCAGCGGCGGGGGCGGGGAAGAGACCCAGTACTTC.

The chain is built from TRBV5-4 and TRBJ2-1; 11 nucleotides agree with TRBD1. Germline CDR1 is SGHNT and CDR2 is YYREEE (reference sequence). The CDR3 runs 15 residues. The trim removed 4 bases at V and 6 bases at J, leaving 6 bases unmatched. CDR3 DNA sequence: TGTGCCAGCAGCCCGGACAGGGGGCGAGGCAATGAGCAGTTCTTC. Its protein product is CASSPDRGRGNEQFF.

This chain uses TRBV29-1 with TRBJ1-3, with a tentative D call TRBD1 (6 bases). The germline V and J ends were trimmed by 7 bases and 1 base, with 14 bases remaining between them. The CDR3 has 14 amino acids. Germline CDR1 reads SQVTM; CDR2 reads ANQGSEA. CDR3 nucleotide sequence: TGCAGCGCTTTAGGGGGGGATTCTGGAAACACCATATATTTT. Amino acids: CSALGGDSGNTIYF.

The rearrangement links TRBV10-1 to TRBJ2-5, with 9 bases aligning to TRBD1. Germline trimming cut 6 bases from V and 2 bases from J; bases unmatched to any gene: 16. The V gene's germline CDR1 is WNHNN and CDR2 SYGVQD (reference sequence). The CDR3 runs to 18 residues. CDR3 sequence reads: CASRPARKTGGGQETQYF. The CDR3 coding sequence is TGCGCCAGCAGACCCGCCCGTAAGACAGGGGGAGGGCAAGAGACCCAGTACTTC.

The chain links TRBV7-9 to TRBJ2-1, with a possible D match to TRBD1 (7 bases). Germline CDR1 reads SEHNR; CDR2 reads FQNEAQ (reference sequence). CDR3 length equals 15 residues. Trimming stripped 6 bases from V and 4 bases from J, with 16 bases between. The CDR3 coding sequence is TGTGCCAGCAGTTTCCAGGGGGGCGAATACAATGAGCAGTTCTTC. It encodes CASSFQGGEYNEQFF.

The chain uses TRBV18 and TRBJ2-3; D is possibly TRBD2 (5 bases). V was trimmed by 5 bases and J by 3 bases, leaving 12 bases between them. Per germline, CDR1 KGHSH and CDR2 LQKENI. The CDR3 has 14 amino acids. The CDR3 DNA follows: TGTGCCAGCTCATCCGTAGAGGGAACAGATACGCAGTATTTT. Amino acids: CASSSVEGTDTQYF. The complete variable domain, with remaining parts taken from reference TRBV18 and TRBJ2-3, reads NAGVMQNPRHLVRRRGQEARLRCSPMKGHSHVYWYRQLPEEGLKFMVYLQKENIIDESGMPKERFSAEFPKEGPSILRIQQVVRGDSAAYFCASSSVEGTDTQYFGPGTRLTVL.

The chain employs TRBV2 and TRBJ2-3; 12 nucleotides match TRBD2. This CDR3 comprises 14 residues. Germline CDR1 is SNHLY and CDR2 is FYNNEI. V shed 7 bases and J 6 bases; nucleotides not matched to a gene: 5. CDR3 DNA sequence: TGTGCCAGCACCCTTCTAGCGGGGGGGGATACGCAGTATTTT. Translation gives CASTLLAGGDTQYF.

CDR3 in amino acids: CATRSRTANTEAFF. CDR3 coding DNA: TGTGCCACCAGGTCACGGACAGCGAACACTGAAGCTTTCTTT. This chain links TRBV24-1 with TRBJ1-1; perhaps TRBD1 as D (6 bases). V was shortened by 7 bases and J by 1 base, with 12 bases between the two germline ends. CDR3 size: 14 residues. The germline gives CDR1 KGHDR, CDR2 SFDVKD.

The chain couples TRBV6-5 to TRBJ2-1; D unclear. This CDR3 is built from 14 residues. The germline V gene encodes CDR1 MNHEY and CDR2 SVGAGI. The V end was cut by 0 bases, the J end by 2 bases, with 5 bases between. CDR3 DNA sequence: TGTGCCAGCAGTTACTCGTCAGCCTACAATGAGCAGTTCTTC. Protein product: CASSYSSAYNEQFF.

This chain uses TRBV6-5 with TRBJ2-1, with 14 nucleotides matching TRBD2. V was clipped by 5 bases and J by 9 bases; unmatched bases: 6. The germline V gene has CDR1 MNHEY and CDR2 SVGAGI. The CDR3 consists of 15 residues. The CDR3, as DNA: TGTGCCAGCAGTCCAGGACTAGCGGGGGGTGGTGAGCAGTTCTTC. This gives the protein CASSPGLAGGGEQFF.

The V gene is TRBV6-6, the J gene TRBJ1-1, with D uncertain. The CDR3 consists of 15 residues. Trimming stripped 0 bases from V and 2 bases from J, with 10 bases between. Germline V gene lookup returns CDR1 MNHNY and CDR2 SVGAGI (reference sequence). The CDR3 protein is CASSYSLTGNTEAFF. In DNA form, the CDR3 reads TGTGCCAGCAGTTACTCTCTTACGGGAAACACTGAAGCTTTCTTT.

This clone showed up just once. The junction departs from germline at one end; a sequencing error may be responsible. This chain links TRBV6-6 with TRBJ2-3; perhaps TRBD2 as D (6 bases). CDR3 length: 13 residues. The germline gives CDR1 MNHNY, CDR2 SVGAGI (reference sequence). The CDR3 DNA reads as TGTGCCAGCAGTTACTCGATGGTAGCGGCCAAAGGTTTT. Amino acid sequence: CASSYSMVAAKGF.

This clone was counted once. The chain uses TRBV27 and TRBJ2-3; D is undetermined. The length of the CDR3 is 15 residues. The V end was cut by 5 bases, the J end by 0 bases, with 12 bases between. CDR1 and CDR2 (germline): MNHEY, SMNVEV (reference sequence). The CDR3 protein is CASSLTQTSTDTQYF. The CDR3 region has the DNA TGTGCCAGCAGTCTTACGCAGACTAGCACAGATACGCAGTATTTT.

The chain couples TRBV3-1 (or the pseudogene TRBV3-2) to TRBJ2-1, with 11 bases identical to TRBD2. Trimming cost V 1 base and J 4 bases; bases outside gene matches: 3. The CDR3 consists of 16 residues. Germline loops: CDR1 LGHDT, CDR2 YNNKEL (reference sequence). CDR3 loop: CASSQGLAGRYNEQFF. In DNA, the CDR3 is TGTGCCAGCAGCCAAGGACTAGCGGGGAGGTACAATGAGCAGTTCTTC.

The chain joins TRBV29-1 to TRBJ2-3; 7 bases agree with TRBD2. Losses at the gene ends were 6 bases for V and 11 bases for J; bases not matched to a gene: 17. CDR1 and CDR2 (germline): SQVTM, ANQGSEA. CDR3 length: 14 amino acids. In DNA form, the CDR3 reads TGCAGCGTCCGCCCCCGGGCGGGGGAGGTAGTGCAGTATTTT. It encodes CSVRPRAGEVVQYF.

This rearrangement joins TRBV19 to TRBJ1-1, with 9 bases that match TRBD1. From germline, CDR1 is LNHDA and CDR2 SQIVND (reference sequence). The trim removed 4 bases at V and 4 bases at J, leaving 19 bases unmatched. There are 19 residues in the CDR3. The CDR3 nucleotides are TGTGCCAGTAGTACCAGACCTCTTACAGGGGGCGCGGGGGGCACTGAAGCTTTCTTT. This sequence encodes CASSTRPLTGGAGGTEAFF.

V gene TRBV15 combines with J gene TRBJ1-2; a possible D gene is TRBD1 (6 bases). Germline values: CDR1 LNHNV, CDR2 YYDKDF (reference sequence). The CDR3 contains 14 residues. Trimming shortened V by 1 base and J by 4 bases, and 10 bases separated the two germline ends. In nucleotides, the CDR3 is TGTGCCACCAGCAGAGTGGGGGGGCCCTATGGCTACACCTTC. Translation gives CATSRVGGPYGYTF.